Presented here are 14 T cell receptor beta chains from one specimen sequenced in a study of T cell repertoires in cytomegalovirus infection. TCRdb ran MiXCR on the reads and lists one entry per CDR3 protein. The sample lists around 340,000 distinct CDR3 sequences, approximately 32% seen once, with roughly 20% in the top ten. Their recognized antigens are unknown. Sequences were derived from cultured PBMCs, sampled from culture after CMV antigen stimulation. These receptor sequences come from a human donor in good health (CMV status not recorded). Some clones in this sample may be carry-over from other donors' samples.

This clonotype turned up a few times. The chain combines TRBV7-2 with TRBJ1-2; possibly TRBD1 for D (5 bases). V lost 0 bases and J 4 bases, leaving 18 bases between the germline ends. Germline CDR1 reads SGHTA; CDR2 reads FQGNSA. This CDR3 has 17 amino acids. The CDR3 protein is CASSLAVGGARAYGYTF. The CDR3 nucleotides are TGTGCCAGCAGCTTAGCGGTTGGGGGTGCAAGAGCCTATGGCTACACCTTC.

The chain joins TRBV4-2 to TRBJ2-7, with 7 positions matching TRBD1. Per the germline V gene, CDR1 is LGHNA and CDR2 is YNFKEQ. J was trimmed by 5 bases and V by 0 bases; bases with no gene match: 7. The CDR3 totals 15 residues. The CDR3 sequence is CASSQELQGSNEQYF. In DNA form, the CDR3 reads TGTGCCAGCAGCCAAGAACTACAGGGGTCGAACGAGCAGTACTTC.

The V and J genes are TRBV4-1 and TRBJ2-1; D remains ambiguous. With 1 base removed from V and 5 bases from J, the gap between germline ends came to 6 bases. Germline CDR1 is MGHRA and CDR2 is YSYEKL. The CDR3 is 13 residues long. The CDR3 coding sequence is TGCGCCAGCAGCCAAGTTTGGCACAATGAGCAGTTCTTC. This encodes CASSQVWHNEQFF.

In this sample, this clonotype turned up many times. The chain couples TRBV7-2 to TRBJ2-1; tentative D call: TRBD2 (6 bases). V was trimmed by 5 bases and J by 3 bases, leaving 20 bases between them. Germline loops: CDR1 SGHTA, CDR2 FQGNSA. This CDR3 is built from 17 residues. The CDR3 here is CASSPSLALASYNEQFF. The CDR3, as DNA: TGTGCCAGCAGCCCCTCCCTGGCCCTAGCGAGCTACAATGAGCAGTTCTTC. Full variable domain (rest looked up from reference TRBV7-2 and TRBJ2-1): GAGVSQSPSNKVTEKGKDVELRCDPISGHTALYWYRQSLGQGLEFLIYFQGNSAPDKSGLPSDRFSAERTGGSVSTLTIQRTQQEDSAVYLCASSPSLALASYNEQFFGPGTRLTVL.

The chain joins TRBV19 to TRBJ2-2, with 7 positions matching TRBD1. This CDR3 contains 14 residues. With V trimmed by 4 bases and J by 6 bases, 5 bases remained unmatched. CDR1 is LNHDA, CDR2 SQIVND, per germline (reference sequence). The CDR3 DNA sequence: TGTGCCAGTAGTAGCGGACAGGAGGCCGGGGAGCTGTTTTTT. This gives the protein CASSSGQEAGELFF.

This clonotype was counted only a few times. This chain's CDR3 is CASSIRREERNEQYF. In DNA form, the CDR3 reads TGTGCCAGTAGTATTCGGCGGGAAGAAAGGAACGAGCAGTACTTC. The chain carries TRBV19 and TRBJ2-7; TRBD2 is a possible D gene (6 bases). Trimming removed 3 bases at V and 5 bases at J, with 17 bases between. CDR1 is LNHDA and CDR2 is SQIVND in the germline V gene (reference sequence). The CDR3 covers 15 residues. Drawing the rest from reference TRBV19 and TRBJ2-7, the complete variable domain is DGGITQSPKYLFRKEGQNVTLSCEQNLNHDAMYWYRQDPGQGLRLIYYSQIVNDFQKGDIAEGYSVSREKKESFPLTVTSAQKNPTAFYLCASSIRREERNEQYFGPGTRLTVT.

This chain joins TRBV5-4 and TRBJ1-6, with D unresolved. The V end lost 3 bases, the J end lost 0 bases, and 19 bases lay between the germline ends. Germline V CDR1 and CDR2: SGHNT, YYREEE (reference sequence). The CDR3 has 19 amino acids. DNA for the CDR3: TGTGCCAGCAGCTCTCCCAGCGGTGGGCCAAGCTCCTATAATTCACCCCTCCACTTT. Its protein is CASSSPSGGPSSYNSPLHF.

The genes are TRBV2 and TRBJ1-5; D unclear. The CDR3 length is 16 residues. From germline, CDR1 is SNHLY and CDR2 FYNNEI. With 1 base removed from V and 0 bases from J, the gap between germline ends came to 10 bases. The CDR3 DNA reads TGTGCCAGCAGTGAAGAGTCCCTCTATAGCAATCAGCCCCAGCATTTT. Translated, it gives CASSEESLYSNQPQHF.

This clonotype was picked up a small number of times. The J gene is TRBJ2-1, the V gene TRBV9, with 8 positions matching TRBD2. CDR1 and CDR2 (germline): SGDLS, YYNGEE. CDR3 length equals 14 residues. J lost 8 bases, V lost 6 bases, and 10 bases had no gene match. The CDR3 DNA is TGTGCCAGCACTCCGGGGGGGCCAGTCGATGAGCAGTTCTTC. Translation: CASTPGGPVDEQFF.

V and J are TRBV28 and TRBJ2-7, with D maybe TRBD1 (5 bases). CDR1 is MDHEN and CDR2 is SYDVKM in the germline V gene. The CDR3 is 15 residues long. Trimming cost V 3 bases and J 4 bases, with 16 bases left between them. CDR3 bases: TGTGCCAGCAGTTTTAACCGGGTCAAGGGGTACGAGCAGTACTTC. Protein: CASSFNRVKGYEQYF. The full variable domain, completed using reference TRBV28 and TRBJ2-7, is DVKVTQSSRYLVKRTGEKVFLECVQDMDHENMFWYRQDPGLGLRLIYFSYDVKMKEKGDIPEGYSVSREKKERFSLILESASTNQTSMYLCASSFNRVKGYEQYFGPGTRLTVT.

This clonotype was found many times. The chain has TRBV5-4 and TRBJ2-2; D remains ambiguous. The CDR3 extends over 16 amino acids. V shed 1 base and J shed 3 bases, with 13 bases lying between them. Looked up from germline, CDR1 is SGHNT and CDR2 is YYREEE (reference sequence). The CDR3 sequence is CASSLKDRQHTGELFF. DNA of the CDR3: TGTGCCAGCAGCTTGAAGGATAGGCAGCACACCGGGGAGCTGTTTTTT.

This clonotype came up a few times. The genes are TRBV11-2 and TRBJ1-1; 8 bases are a match to TRBD1. CDR1 SGHAT and CDR2 FQNNGV come from the germline V gene. With 3 bases clipped from V and 4 bases from J, the junction kept 4 bases outside the gene matches. CDR3 length: 14 amino acids. CDR3 protein: CASSFNGQGTEAFF. The CDR3 DNA sequence: TGTGCCAGCAGCTTTAATGGACAGGGCACTGAAGCTTTCTTT. Complete variable domain (other parts from reference TRBV11-2 and TRBJ1-1): EAGVAQSPRYKIIEKRQSVAFWCNPISGHATLYWYQQILGQGPKLLIQFQNNGVVDDSQLPKDRFSAERLKGVDSTLKIQPAKLEDSAVYLCASSFNGQGTEAFFGQGTRLTVV.

The chain carries TRBV18 and TRBJ1-1, with a possible D match to TRBD1 (5 bases). CDR1 KGHSH and CDR2 LQKENI come from the germline V gene. V was trimmed by 4 bases and J by 5 bases, leaving 11 bases between them. CDR3 length: 13 residues. This chain's CDR3 is CASSQGEGTEAFF. The DNA of the CDR3 is TGTGCCAGCTCACAGGGAGAGGGGACTGAAGCTTTCTTT.

The J gene is TRBJ1-4, the V gene TRBV5-1, with 9 bases that match TRBD1. This CDR3 has 14 residues. Germline-derived CDR1 and CDR2 are SGHRS and YFSETQ. V shed 3 bases and J 7 bases; nucleotides not matched to a gene: 4. CDR3 residues: CASSSGQGSEKLFF. In DNA, the CDR3 is TGCGCCAGCAGCTCAGGACAGGGGAGTGAAAAACTGTTTTTT.